The rows below give T cell receptor beta chains drawn from one sample of a study of T cells expressing NK-cell markers. TCRdb reprocessed the 5' RACE reads and stores each CDR3 protein as one record, lacking DNA. This specimen shows 500,000 or so distinct CDR3 sequences; the ten leading clones hold approximately 4%. The sequencing sample was made of blood T cells: a sorted CD56 or NKG2C T cell subset, CD4+ or CD8+ T cells, or bulk PBMC T cells (not recorded which). These receptors came from a man aged 18 to 30 in good health. The CDR3 runs from the conserved cysteine through the conserved F or W. Fields, in order: J gene, V gene, CDR3 protein.

>TRBJ2-1|TRBV11-2
CASSLVPSSSYNEQFF
>TRBJ2-5|TRBV5-6
CASSPGQTYQETQYF
>TRBJ2-2|TRBV5-1
CASTLAGQGSTGELFF
>TRBJ1-5|TRBV28
CASNDNRARGNQPQHF
>TRBJ2-2|TRBV4-3
CASSQDWASGNTGELFF
>TRBJ2-1|TRBV11-3
CASSLTREWNEQFF
>TRBJ2-2|TRBV7-8
CASSLPWVTGELFF
>TRBJ1-1|TRBV29-1
CSVAGPQATEAFF
>TRBJ2-5|TRBV29-1
CSVGDRDRGPQETQYF
>TRBJ1-5|TRBV18
CASSPQSGTVHQPQHF
>TRBJ2-1|TRBV3-1
CASSEGLARGNEQFF
>TRBJ2-3|TRBV10-1
CASSRSGSGSDTQYF
>TRBJ2-3|TRBV4-1
CASSPSDRSTDTQYF
>TRBJ2-7|TRBV5-5
CASSLGGTRVKEQYF
>TRBJ1-2|TRBV7-2
CASSLAGMQTGTNYGYTF
>TRBJ2-5|TRBV18
CASSRPNRADQETQYF